One sample yielded the 28 T cell receptor beta chains listed below, sequenced in a study of T cell repertoires in cytomegalovirus infection (dated by TCRdb to the late 2010s). The label giving this sample's treatment or condition can be read as: in vitro stimulation with specific CMV peptide epitopes to enrich CMV-specific T cells. These receptors have no known antigen. Sequencing used an Illumina HiSeq 1500. The public reads were reanalyzed by TCRdb: fastp trimming at Q25, MiXCR alignment, in-frame beta chains only. Each entry is one CDR3 protein sequence, shown with its most common DNA and genes. The sample contains roughly 860,000 distinct CDR3 sequences, less than 35% of them found a single time. The ten biggest clones cover around 12% of the sample. Sequenced material: cultured CD8+ T cells from PBMCs, taken from culture after CMV antigen stimulation. The source is a human donor in good health (CMV status not recorded). Some clones in this sample may be carry-over from other donors' samples.

The V gene is TRBV6-5, the J gene TRBJ2-1; D is perhaps TRBD1 or TRBD2 (5 bases each). Germline CDR1 and CDR2: MNHEY and SVGAGI. The CDR3 has 15 amino acids. The V end lost 0 bases, the J end lost 1 base, and 7 bases lay between the germline ends. The CDR3 DNA is TGTGCCAGCAGTTACTCGGGACCTTCCTACAATGAGCAGTTCTTC. Amino acids: CASSYSGPSYNEQFF.

The rearrangement uses TRBV6-6 and TRBJ2-5; a possible D gene is TRBD2 (5 bases). The V gene lost 6 bases and the J gene lost 0 bases, with 8 bases spanning the gap. The germline gives CDR1 MNHNY, CDR2 SVGAGI (reference sequence). This CDR3 contains 13 residues. CDR3 sequence (DNA): TGTGCCAGCAGGGCGGACTACCAAGAGACCCAGTACTTC. Residues: CASRADYQETQYF.

This clonotype has a single count. This sequence joins TRBV20-1 and TRBJ1-2; D is unclear. Trimming pared 7 bases from V and 2 bases from J, leaving 14 bases between. This CDR3 comprises 13 residues. Germline V gene lookup returns CDR1 DFQATT and CDR2 SNEGSKA (reference sequence). The CDR3 protein is CSVPNRENYGYTF. The DNA of the CDR3 is TGCAGTGTCCCGAACCGAGAGAACTATGGCTACACCTTC.

This clonotype has just a few counts. The CDR3 sequence: CASSLINPQETQYF. CDR3 coding DNA: TGTGCCAGCAGTTTAATCAATCCCCAAGAGACCCAGTACTTC. The chain links TRBV12-3 or TRBV12-4 to TRBJ2-5, with unresolved D. Trimming took off 2 bases at V and 1 base at J, with 8 bases between the two ends. The CDR3 has 14 residues.

In its sample, this clonotype was seen a few times. The CDR3: CASSLKGAVPYEQYF. In DNA, the CDR3 is TGTGCCAGCAGCTTAAAAGGTGCAGTGCCCTACGAGCAGTACTTC. The chain is built from TRBV7-9 and TRBJ2-7, with D hard to call. The CDR3 is 15 amino acids. V lost 2 bases, J lost 2 bases, and 13 bases lay in between. Germline V gene data show CDR1 as SEHNR and CDR2 as FQNEAQ (reference sequence).

In this sample, this clonotype turned up a few times. The chain recombines TRBV11-2 with TRBJ2-1; a possible D gene is TRBD1 (6 bases). V lost 0 bases and J 8 bases, leaving 20 bases between the germline ends. The CDR3 covers 17 residues. CDR1 is SGHAT and CDR2 is FQNNGV in the germline V gene. The CDR3 sequence is CASSLELTGWGNDEQFF. CDR3 nucleotides: TGTGCCAGCAGCTTAGAACTGACAGGCTGGGGGAACGATGAGCAGTTCTTC.

This clonotype showed up just a few times. CDR3 sequence reads: CASSFDPLEQYF. CDR3 coding DNA: TGTGCCAGCAGTTTTGACCCTCTAGAGCAGTACTTC. V is TRBV12-3 or TRBV12-4 and J is TRBJ2-7, with D hard to call. This CDR3 comprises 12 residues. Trimming took off 3 bases at V and 7 bases at J, with 10 bases between the two ends.

V gene TRBV2 combines with J gene TRBJ2-7, with D possibly TRBD1 on 5 matching bases. The CDR3 contains 14 residues. V lost 3 bases and J 5 bases, leaving 14 bases between the germline ends. The V gene's germline CDR1 is SNHLY and CDR2 FYNNEI. CDR3 loop: CASSEGRQFHEQYF. The CDR3 region has the DNA TGTGCCAGCAGTGAGGGTCGACAGTTCCACGAGCAGTACTTC.

The table lists this clonotype with a few counts. This chain uses TRBV7-3 with TRBJ2-5; D is unclear. V lost 5 bases and J lost 5, with 15 bases in between. The CDR3 sequence is 14 residues long. CDR1 is SGHTA and CDR2 is FQGTGA in the germline V gene. CDR3 DNA sequence: TGTGCCAGCAGCCCTCTGGGAAGGACGGAGACCCAGTACTTC. This sequence encodes CASSPLGRTETQYF.

The gene calls are TRBV7-9 and TRBJ2-7, with 9 bases that match TRBD2. This CDR3 is built from 16 residues. CDR1 is SEHNR and CDR2 is FQNEAQ in the germline V gene (reference sequence). V shed 4 bases, J shed 4 bases, and the junction held 11 bases outside the gene matches. This CDR3 reads CASSSGTSQPPYEQYF. The DNA for the CDR3 is TGTGCCAGCAGCTCCGGGACTAGCCAGCCTCCATACGAGCAGTACTTC.

The V gene is TRBV6-1, the J gene TRBJ2-3, with TRBD2 matching 14 bases. The CDR3 has 20 residues. V shed 8 bases, J shed 0 bases, and the junction held 16 bases outside the gene matches. Germline lookup yields CDR1 MNHNS and CDR2 SASEGT. The CDR3 loop is CASERFGGLAGGLSTDTQYF. Written as DNA, the CDR3 is TGTGCCAGCGAGCGGTTCGGAGGACTAGCGGGGGGCCTTAGCACAGATACGCAGTATTTT.

The genes are TRBV7-9 and TRBJ2-3; D possibly matches TRBD1 or TRBD2 (5 bases each). V was clipped by 5 bases and J by 0 bases, with 12 bases between them. Germline CDR1 reads SEHNR; CDR2 reads FQNEAQ (reference sequence). This CDR3 comprises 15 residues. Here the CDR3 DNA reads TGTGCCAGCAGCCATCCTGGGGGTAGCACAGATACGCAGTATTTT. Its protein is CASSHPGGSTDTQYF.

This clonotype appeared a few times. J is TRBJ2-1 and V is TRBV6-1; D call uncertain. With 1 base removed from V and 6 bases from J, the gap between germline ends came to 7 bases. The CDR3 length is 13 residues. Germline CDR1 and CDR2: MNHNS and SASEGT. CDR3 coding DNA: TGTGCCAGCAGTGAAGAGTACAGCAATGAGCAGTTCTTC. Translated: CASSEEYSNEQFF.

This rearrangement joins TRBV6-4 to TRBJ2-1; 7 bases map to TRBD2. In germline, CDR1 is MRHNA, CDR2 SNTAGT. The V segment lost 5 bases and the J segment 8 bases; nucleotides outside the gene matches: 9. The CDR3 runs 14 residues. The CDR3 DNA is TGTGCCAGCAGTCTCAGCGGGGCCGGAGATGAGCAGTTCTTC. Its translation is CASSLSGAGDEQFF.

The chain carries TRBV4-3 and TRBJ2-3; TRBD2 matches 10 bases. Germline V gives CDR1 LGHNA, CDR2 YSLEER. CDR3 length: 16 amino acids. J gave up 4 bases and V 4 bases, and 8 bases lay outside the gene matches. CDR3: CASSLTRLAGADTQYF. As DNA, the CDR3 is TGCGCCAGCAGCCTCACGCGCCTAGCGGGGGCAGATACGCAGTATTTT.

The rearrangement uses TRBV7-9 and TRBJ2-3, with D possibly matching TRBD1 (5 bases). Trimming stripped 2 bases from V and 4 bases from J, with 13 bases between. CDR1 and CDR2 (germline): SEHNR, FQNEAQ (reference sequence). There are 15 residues in the CDR3. This CDR3 reads CASSLIQGLPDTQYF. In DNA form, the CDR3 reads TGTGCCAGCAGCTTAATCCAGGGTTTACCAGATACGCAGTATTTT.

As DNA, the CDR3 is TGCGCCAGCGCGGGGGGACTAGCGGTGGACTACAATGAGCAGTTCTTC. Translation: CASAGGLAVDYNEQFF. The V call is TRBV4-1, the J call TRBJ2-1, with TRBD2 matching over 11 bases. The germline V gene has CDR1 MGHRA and CDR2 YSYEKL. Trimming removed 8 bases from V and 3 bases from J; junction bases left unmatched: 9. The CDR3 covers 16 residues.

The rearrangement joins TRBV6-6 to TRBJ1-1, with D hard to call. Per the germline V gene, CDR1 is MNHNY and CDR2 is SVGAGI (reference sequence). The V end lost 5 bases, the J end lost 2 bases, and 9 bases lay between the germline ends. CDR3 length: 13 residues. Here the CDR3 DNA reads TGTGCCAGCAGTGACAACAGCAACACTGAAGCTTTCTTT. It is translated as CASSDNSNTEAFF.

This clonotype occurred many times. CDR3 in amino acids: CASSDTRFRTFSYEQYF. The CDR3 region has the DNA TGTGCCAGCAGTGATACCCGATTTCGGACTTTCTCCTACGAGCAGTACTTC. This rearrangement joins TRBV6-1 to TRBJ2-7, with a possible D match to TRBD2 (5 bases). Trimming took off 3 bases at V and 0 bases at J, with 18 bases between the two ends. The CDR3 contains 17 residues. CDR1 is MNHNS, CDR2 SASEGT, per germline.

The J gene is TRBJ2-7, the V gene TRBV6-1; tentatively, D is TRBD1 (6 bases). The CDR3 consists of 15 residues. Trimming removed 6 bases from V and 2 bases from J, with 17 bases in between. CDR1 MNHNS and CDR2 SASEGT come from the germline V gene. Here the CDR3 DNA reads TGTGCCAGCAGATACCTGGGGGCCCAAGCCTACGAGCAGTACTTC. Translating it yields CASRYLGAQAYEQYF.

The chain is built from TRBV6-5 and TRBJ1-1; 7 bases agree with TRBD1. V trimming: 5 bases; J trimming: 1 base; junction bases outside the gene matches: 4. The CDR3 length is 14 residues. Germline V gene data show CDR1 as MNHEY and CDR2 as SVGAGI. In DNA form, the CDR3 reads TGTGCCAGCAGTAGGGACAGACCGAACACTGAAGCTTTCTTT. Translation gives CASSRDRPNTEAFF.

The rearrangement joins TRBV10-2 to TRBJ1-2; the D is unclear. Germline assignment: CDR1 WSHSY and CDR2 SAAADI. Trimming removed 0 bases from V and 8 bases from J, with 13 bases in between. This CDR3 contains 14 residues. The CDR3 nucleotides read TGCGCCAGCAGTGAGTCGAGAATGCTTGGAGGCTACACCTTC. As protein: CASSESRMLGGYTF.

To note about this clonotype: One end of the junction varies from germline; a read error may be responsible. The genes are TRBV27 and TRBJ2-1; 12 nucleotides line up with TRBD1. CDR3 length: 14 amino acids. The germline gives CDR1 MNHEY, CDR2 SMNVEV (reference sequence). The CDR3 is CANSPGTGGGEQFF. The CDR3 region has the DNA TGTGCCAACAGTCCCGGGACAGGGGGCGGTGAGCAGTTCTTC.

Many counts were recorded for this clonotype. The chain couples TRBV7-3 to TRBJ2-2; D call uncertain. The CDR3 spans 15 residues. CDR1 and CDR2 (germline): SGHTA, FQGTGA. V shed 3 bases and J shed 4 bases, with 12 bases lying between them. DNA of the CDR3: TGTGCCAGCAGCTTGGGCCTATCAGGCACCGGGGAGCTGTTTTTT. Translating it yields CASSLGLSGTGELFF.

The rearrangement links TRBV4-3 to TRBJ1-1, with 12 bases identical to TRBD1. The germline CDR1 and CDR2 sequences are LGHNA and YSLEER. CDR3 length equals 22 residues. With V trimmed by 2 bases and J by 4 bases, 23 bases remained unmatched. This chain's CDR3 is CASSQFLSGTGGEASKFTEAFF. CDR3 bases: TGCGCCAGCAGCCAATTTTTGTCCGGGACAGGGGGCGAGGCTAGCAAATTCACTGAAGCTTTCTTT.

A word on this clonotype: An end of the junction differs from the germline gene, which may be a read error. The chain links TRBV5-1 to TRBJ1-1; 8 nucleotides match TRBD1. This CDR3 region has 12 residues. Germline lookup yields CDR1 SGHRS and CDR2 YFSETQ. CDR3 sequence reads: CASSPGGTEGFF. DNA of the CDR3: TGCGCCAGCAGCCCAGGGGGCACTGAAGGTTTCTTT.

The V gene is TRBV5-5, the J gene TRBJ2-7, with a tentative D call TRBD1 (5 bases). CDR1 SGHKS and CDR2 YYEKEE come from the germline V gene (reference sequence). The CDR3 runs 14 residues. V lost 4 bases and J 3 bases, leaving 14 bases between the germline ends. The CDR3 DNA is TGTGCCAGCAGCAATGGGGCGGACCTCTACGAGCAGTACTTC. This gives the protein CASSNGADLYEQYF. Drawing the rest from reference TRBV5-5 and TRBJ2-7, the complete variable domain is DAGVTQSPTHLIKTRGQQVTLRCSPISGHKSVSWYQQVLGQGPQFIFQYYEKEERGRGNFPDRFSARQFPNYSSELNVNALLLGDSALYLCASSNGADLYEQYFGPGTRLTVT.

This chain links TRBV7-8 with TRBJ2-4; 9 bases are shared with TRBD1. J was trimmed by 0 bases and V by 1 base; bases with no gene match: 16. This CDR3 region has 21 residues. Per the germline V gene, CDR1 is SGHVS and CDR2 is FQNEAQ. DNA for the CDR3: TGTGCCAGCAGCTTAGAGGGGAGGGACAGGGTCAGCATGCTAGCCAAAAACATTCAGTACTTC. It is translated as CASSLEGRDRVSMLAKNIQYF.